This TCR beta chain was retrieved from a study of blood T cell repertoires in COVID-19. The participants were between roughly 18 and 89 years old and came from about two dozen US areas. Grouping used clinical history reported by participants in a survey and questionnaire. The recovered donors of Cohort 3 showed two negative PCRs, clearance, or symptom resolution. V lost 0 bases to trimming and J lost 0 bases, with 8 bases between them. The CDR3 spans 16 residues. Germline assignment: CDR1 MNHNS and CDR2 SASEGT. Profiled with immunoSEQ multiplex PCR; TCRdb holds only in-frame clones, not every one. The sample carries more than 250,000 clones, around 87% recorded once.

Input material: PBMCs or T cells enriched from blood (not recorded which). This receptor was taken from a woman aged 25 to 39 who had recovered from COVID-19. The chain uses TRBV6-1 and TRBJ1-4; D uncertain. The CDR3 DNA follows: TGTGCCAGCAGTGAAGCACCGGGGTCAACTAATGAAAAACTGTTTTTT. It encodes CASSEAPGSTNEKLFF.